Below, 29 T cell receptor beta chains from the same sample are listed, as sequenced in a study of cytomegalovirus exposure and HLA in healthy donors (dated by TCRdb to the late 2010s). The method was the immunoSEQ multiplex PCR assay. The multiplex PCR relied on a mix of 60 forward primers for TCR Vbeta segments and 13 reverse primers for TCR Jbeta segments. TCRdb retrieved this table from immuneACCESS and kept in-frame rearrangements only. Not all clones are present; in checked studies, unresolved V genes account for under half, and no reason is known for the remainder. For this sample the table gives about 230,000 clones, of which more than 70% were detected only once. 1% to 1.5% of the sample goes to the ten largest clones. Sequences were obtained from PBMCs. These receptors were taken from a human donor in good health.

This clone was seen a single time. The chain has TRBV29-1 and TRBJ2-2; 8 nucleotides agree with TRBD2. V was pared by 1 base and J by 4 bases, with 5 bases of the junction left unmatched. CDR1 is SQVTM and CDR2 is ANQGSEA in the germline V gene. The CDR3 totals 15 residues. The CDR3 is CSVEGPGRATGELFF. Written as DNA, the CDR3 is TGCAGCGTTGAAGGGCCCGGGAGGGCCACCGGGGAGCTGTTTTTT.

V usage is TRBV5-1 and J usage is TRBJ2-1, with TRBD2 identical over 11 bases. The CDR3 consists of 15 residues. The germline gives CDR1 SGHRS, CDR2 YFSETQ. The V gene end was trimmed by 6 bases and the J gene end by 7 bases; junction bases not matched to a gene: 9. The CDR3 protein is CASTRALAGENEQFF. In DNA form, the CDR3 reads TGCGCCAGCACCAGAGCACTAGCGGGAGAGAATGAGCAGTTCTTC.

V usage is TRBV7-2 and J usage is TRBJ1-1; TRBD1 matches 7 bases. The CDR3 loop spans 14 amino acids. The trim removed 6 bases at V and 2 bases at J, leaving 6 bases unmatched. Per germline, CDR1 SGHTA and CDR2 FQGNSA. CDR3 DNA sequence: TGTGCCAGCAGGCTCACAGGGGTAAACACTGAAGCTTTCTTT. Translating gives CASRLTGVNTEAFF.

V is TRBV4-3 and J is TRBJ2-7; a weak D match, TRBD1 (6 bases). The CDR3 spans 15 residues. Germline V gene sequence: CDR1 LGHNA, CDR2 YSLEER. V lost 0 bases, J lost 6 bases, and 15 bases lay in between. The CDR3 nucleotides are TGCGCCAGCAGCCAAGACAGGGGAGCGAGGGTCGAGCAGTACTTC. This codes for CASSQDRGARVEQYF.

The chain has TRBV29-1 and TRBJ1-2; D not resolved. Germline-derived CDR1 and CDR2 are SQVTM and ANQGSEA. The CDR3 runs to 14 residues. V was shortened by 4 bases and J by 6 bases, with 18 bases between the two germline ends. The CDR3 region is CSVAKDSITNGYTF. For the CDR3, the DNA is TGCAGCGTTGCAAAGGACTCTATCACCAATGGCTACACCTTC.

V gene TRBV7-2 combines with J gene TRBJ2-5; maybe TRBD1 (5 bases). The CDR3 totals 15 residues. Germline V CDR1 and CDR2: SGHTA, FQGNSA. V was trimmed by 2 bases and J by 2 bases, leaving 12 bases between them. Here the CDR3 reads CASSLYHRLQETQYF. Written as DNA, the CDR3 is TGTGCCAGCAGCTTATACCACAGGTTACAAGAGACCCAGTACTTC. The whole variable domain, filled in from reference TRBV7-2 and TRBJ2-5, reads GAGVSQSPSNKVTEKGKDVELRCDPISGHTALYWYRQSLGQGLEFLIYFQGNSAPDKSGLPSDRFSAERTGGSVSTLTIQRTQQEDSAVYLCASSLYHRLQETQYFGPGTRLLVL.

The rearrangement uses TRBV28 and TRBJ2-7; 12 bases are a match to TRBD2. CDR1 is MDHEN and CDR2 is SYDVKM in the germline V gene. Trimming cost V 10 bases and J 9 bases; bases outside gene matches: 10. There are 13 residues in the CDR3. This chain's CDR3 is CATLQLAGGGQYF. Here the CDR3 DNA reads TGTGCCACCCTACAACTAGCGGGAGGCGGGCAGTACTTC.

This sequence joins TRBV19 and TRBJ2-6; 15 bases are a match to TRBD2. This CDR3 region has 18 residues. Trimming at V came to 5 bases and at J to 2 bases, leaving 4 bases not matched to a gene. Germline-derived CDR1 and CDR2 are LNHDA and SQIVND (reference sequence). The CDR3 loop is CASSRGLAGGPGANVLTF. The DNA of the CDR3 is TGTGCCAGTAGTCGCGGACTAGCGGGAGGGCCTGGGGCCAACGTCCTGACTTTC.

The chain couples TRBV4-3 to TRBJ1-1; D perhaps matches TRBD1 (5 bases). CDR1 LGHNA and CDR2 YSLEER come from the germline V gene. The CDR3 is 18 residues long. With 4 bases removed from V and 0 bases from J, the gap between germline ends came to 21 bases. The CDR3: CASSLGGEHFQMNTEAFF. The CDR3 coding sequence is TGCGCCAGCAGCCTGGGGGGGGAGCACTTCCAAATGAACACTGAAGCTTTCTTT.

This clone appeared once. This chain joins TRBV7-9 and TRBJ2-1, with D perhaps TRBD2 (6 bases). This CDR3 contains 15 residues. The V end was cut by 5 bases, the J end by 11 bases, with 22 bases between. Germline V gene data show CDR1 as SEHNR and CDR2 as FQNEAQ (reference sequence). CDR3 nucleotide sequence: TGTGCCAGCAGCCCGGTTTCGGGAGAGTTCGGGAAGCAGTTCTTC. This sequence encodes CASSPVSGEFGKQFF.

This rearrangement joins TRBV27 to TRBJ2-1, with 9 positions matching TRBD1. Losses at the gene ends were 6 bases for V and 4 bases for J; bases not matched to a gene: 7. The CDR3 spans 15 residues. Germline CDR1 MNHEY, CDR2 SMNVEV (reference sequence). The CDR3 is CASRKDRGSYNEQFF. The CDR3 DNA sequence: TGTGCCAGCAGGAAAGACAGGGGGTCATACAATGAGCAGTTCTTC.

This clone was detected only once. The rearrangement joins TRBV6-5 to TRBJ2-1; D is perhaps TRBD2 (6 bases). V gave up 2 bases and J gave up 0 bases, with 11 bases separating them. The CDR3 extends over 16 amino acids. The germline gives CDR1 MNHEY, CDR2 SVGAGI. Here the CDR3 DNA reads TGTGCCAGCAGTTACGATGGGGGGAACTCCTACAATGAGCAGTTCTTC. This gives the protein CASSYDGGNSYNEQFF.

The CDR3 sequence is CASSLGTSGAQETQYF. The DNA for the CDR3 is TGTGCCAGCAGCCTCGGGACTAGCGGGGCCCAAGAGACCCAGTACTTC. The chain employs TRBV9 and TRBJ2-5, with 13 bases fitting TRBD2. V was clipped by 4 bases and J by 1 base; unmatched bases: 4. The CDR3 sequence is 16 residues long. CDR1 is SGDLS and CDR2 is YYNGEE in the germline V gene.

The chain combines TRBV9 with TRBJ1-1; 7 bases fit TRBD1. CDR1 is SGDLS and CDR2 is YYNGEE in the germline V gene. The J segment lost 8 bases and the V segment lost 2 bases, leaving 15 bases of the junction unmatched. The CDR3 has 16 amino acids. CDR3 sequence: CASSVHPGTEATEAFF. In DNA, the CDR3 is TGTGCCAGCAGCGTTCATCCCGGGACAGAGGCGACCGAAGCTTTCTTT.

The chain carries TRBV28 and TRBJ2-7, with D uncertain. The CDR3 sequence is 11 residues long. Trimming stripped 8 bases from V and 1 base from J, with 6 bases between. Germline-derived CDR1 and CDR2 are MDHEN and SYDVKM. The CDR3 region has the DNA TGTGCCAGCGGCCCTTCCTACGAGCAGTACTTC. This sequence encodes CASGPSYEQYF.

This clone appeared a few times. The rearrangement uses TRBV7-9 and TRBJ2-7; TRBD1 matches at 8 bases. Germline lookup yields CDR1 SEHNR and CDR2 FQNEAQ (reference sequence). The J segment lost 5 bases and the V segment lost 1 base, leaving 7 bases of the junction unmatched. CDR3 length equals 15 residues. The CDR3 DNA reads TGTGCCAGCAGCTTAGAGCAGGGGGCGCGCCACGAGCAGTACTTC. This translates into CASSLEQGARHEQYF.

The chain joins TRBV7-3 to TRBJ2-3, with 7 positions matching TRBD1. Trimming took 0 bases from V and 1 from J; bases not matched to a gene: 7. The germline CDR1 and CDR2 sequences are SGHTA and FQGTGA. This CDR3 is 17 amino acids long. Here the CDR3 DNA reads TGTGCCAGCAGCTTAACGGATGCAGGACAGGGCACAGATACGCAGTATTTT. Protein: CASSLTDAGQGTDTQYF.

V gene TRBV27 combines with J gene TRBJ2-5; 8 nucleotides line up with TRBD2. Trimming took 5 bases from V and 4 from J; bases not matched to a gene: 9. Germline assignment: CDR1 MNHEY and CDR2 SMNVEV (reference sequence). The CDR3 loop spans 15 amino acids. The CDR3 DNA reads TGTGCCAGCAGTGGGGTCGGGGGGGGCGGAGAGACCCAGTACTTC. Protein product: CASSGVGGGGETQYF.

The CDR3 region is CASSLDPPGGGGYTF. The CDR3 coding sequence is TGCGCCAGCAGCTTGGACCCTCCGGGGGGCGGTGGCTACACCTTC. This rearrangement joins TRBV5-1 to TRBJ1-2; perhaps TRBD1 as D (6 bases). The V gene lost 0 bases and the J gene lost 7 bases, with 16 bases spanning the gap. CDR1 and CDR2 from the germline V gene are SGHRS and YFSETQ. The CDR3 loop spans 15 amino acids.

The CDR3 spells CASSGTSGNIQYF. In DNA form, the CDR3 reads TGTGCCAGCAGTGGGACTAGCGGAAACATTCAGTACTTC. The genes are TRBV2 and TRBJ2-4; the match to TRBD2 covers 10 bases. This CDR3 spans 13 amino acids. Germline trimming cut 4 bases from V and 6 bases from J; bases unmatched to any gene: 0. Germline CDR1 reads SNHLY; CDR2 reads FYNNEI.

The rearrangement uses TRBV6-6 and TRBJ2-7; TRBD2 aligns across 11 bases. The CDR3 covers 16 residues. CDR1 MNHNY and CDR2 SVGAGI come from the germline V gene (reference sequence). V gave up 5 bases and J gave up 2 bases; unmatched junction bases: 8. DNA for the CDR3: TGTGCCAGCAGTCCCCGTAGCGGGAGGGGAACCTACGAGCAGTACTTC. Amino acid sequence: CASSPRSGRGTYEQYF.

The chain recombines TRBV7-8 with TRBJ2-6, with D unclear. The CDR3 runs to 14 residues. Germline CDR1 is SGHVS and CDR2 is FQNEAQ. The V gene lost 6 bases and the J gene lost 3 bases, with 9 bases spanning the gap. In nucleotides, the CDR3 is TGTGCCAGCAGGATTTTCGGTGGGGCCAACGTCCTGACTTTC. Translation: CASRIFGGANVLTF. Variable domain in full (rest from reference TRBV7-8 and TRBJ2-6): GAGVSQSPRYKVAKRGQDVALRCDPISGHVSLFWYQQALGQGPEFLTYFQNEAQLDKSGLPSDRFFAERPEGSVSTLKIQRTQQEDSAVYLCASRIFGGANVLTFGAGSRLTVL.

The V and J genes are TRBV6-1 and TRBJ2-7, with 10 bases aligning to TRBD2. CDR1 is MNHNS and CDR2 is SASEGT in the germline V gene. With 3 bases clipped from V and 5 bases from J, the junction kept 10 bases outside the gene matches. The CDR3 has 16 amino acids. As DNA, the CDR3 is TGTGCCAGCAGTGACCTAGCGGGAGTTATTTCAAACGAGCAGTACTTC. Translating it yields CASSDLAGVISNEQYF.

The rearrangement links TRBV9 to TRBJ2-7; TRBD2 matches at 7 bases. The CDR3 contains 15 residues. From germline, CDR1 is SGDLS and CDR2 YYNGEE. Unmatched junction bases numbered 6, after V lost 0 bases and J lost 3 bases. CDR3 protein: CASSVGAGDHYEQYF. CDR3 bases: TGTGCCAGCAGCGTAGGTGCGGGAGACCACTACGAGCAGTACTTC.

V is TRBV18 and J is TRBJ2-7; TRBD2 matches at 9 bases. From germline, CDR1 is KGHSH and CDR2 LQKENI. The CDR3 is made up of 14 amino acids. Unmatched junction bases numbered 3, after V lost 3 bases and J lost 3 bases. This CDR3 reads CASSPSGSLYEQYF. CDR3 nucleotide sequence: TGTGCCAGCTCACCTAGCGGGAGTCTCTACGAGCAGTACTTC.

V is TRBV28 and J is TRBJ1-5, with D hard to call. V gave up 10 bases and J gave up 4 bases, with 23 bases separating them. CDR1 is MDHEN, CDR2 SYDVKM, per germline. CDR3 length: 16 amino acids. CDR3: CATLPSGWSGNQPQHF. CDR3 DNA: TGTGCCACCCTACCTTCTGGGTGGTCGGGAAATCAGCCCCAGCATTTT.

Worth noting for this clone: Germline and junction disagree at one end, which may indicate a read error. The CDR3 coding sequence is TGTGCCAGCAGTCGTACCGGGACAGGGGGCTCTAGCGGGAGGTACGGGCAGTACTTC. As protein: CASSRTGTGGSSGRYGQYF. The chain employs TRBV11-2 and TRBJ2-7, with a possible D match to TRBD1 (12 bases). The CDR3 is 19 residues long. Per germline, CDR1 SGHAT and CDR2 FQNNGV. The full variable domain, rest sourced from reference TRBV11-2 and TRBJ2-7, is EAGVAQSPRYKIIEKRQSVAFWCNPISGHATLYWYQQILGQGPKLLIQFQNNGVVDDSQLPKDRFSAERLKGVDSTLKIQPAKLEDSAVYLCASSRTGTGGSSGRYGQYFGPGTRLTVT.

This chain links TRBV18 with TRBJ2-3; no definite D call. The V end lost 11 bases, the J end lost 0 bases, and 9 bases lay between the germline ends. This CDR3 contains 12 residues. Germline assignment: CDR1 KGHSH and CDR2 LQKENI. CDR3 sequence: CAGADSTDTQYF. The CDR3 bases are TGTGCCGGAGCCGACAGCACAGATACGCAGTATTTT.

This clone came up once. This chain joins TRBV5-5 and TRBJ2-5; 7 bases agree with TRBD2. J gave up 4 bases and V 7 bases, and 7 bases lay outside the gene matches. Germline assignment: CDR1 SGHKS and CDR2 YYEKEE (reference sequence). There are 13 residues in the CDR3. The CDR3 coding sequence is TGTGCCAGCGGGGGAGGCGGGAGAGAGACCCAGTACTTC. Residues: CASGGGGRETQYF.